Detailed here is one TCR beta chain. What it recognizes is unknown. The data were obtained in a study of T cell responses to AZD1222 COVID-19 vaccine. Study overall: Pooling of second doses given at about 4 or about 12 weeks was done. Findings and limits, study-wide: A mostly white British donor set with more females was recruited, and clonal diversity was possibly underestimated.

The germline V gene encodes CDR1 SGHVS and CDR2 FQNEAQ. The germline V and J ends were trimmed by 1 base and 14 bases, with 14 bases remaining between them. CDR3 length: 13 amino acids. The data were produced by immunoSEQ multiplex PCR, yet TCRdb's version contains in-frame clones alone and is incomplete. The data show 130,000 or so clones, with 92% seen just once and approximately 1.5% held by the top ten. The receptor's source is an adult in good health. Sample: peripheral blood, taken on day 0 of AZD1222 vaccination. This sequence joins TRBV7-8 and TRBJ1-4; D ambiguous. The CDR3 DNA reads as TGTGCCAGCAGCTTAGATCCCCAGCGTAGGCTGTTTTTT. Its translation is CASSLDPQRRLFF. Complete variable domain (other parts from reference TRBV7-8 and TRBJ1-4): GAGVSQSPRYKVAKRGQDVALRCDPISGHVSLFWYQQALGQGPEFLTYFQNEAQLDKSGLPSDRFFAERPEGSVSTLKIQRTQQEDSAVYLCASSLDPQRRLFFGSGTQLSVL.